This TCR beta chain was sequenced in a study of response to subunit inactivated influenza vaccine. Study observations and caveats: Every seasonal influenza vaccination brings in few new T cells, the authors suggested.

Germline V gene sequence: CDR1 SEHNR, CDR2 FQNEAQ (reference sequence). The CDR3 runs to 13 residues. Deletions cut 4 bases from V and 11 bases from J, with 17 bases between. A word on this clonotype: Its antigen is currently unknown.

MiXCR was run by TCRdb on the RT-PCR reads, yielding one entry per CDR3 protein. Here the sample spans about 650,000 distinct CDR3 sequences, around 16% being singletons. The TCR comes from a man aged 50 or older who received an inactivated influenza vaccine. The specimen was PBMCs from blood, collected about 12 days after vaccination. J is TRBJ2-5 and V is TRBV7-9, with D perhaps TRBD1 or TRBD2 (5 bases each). The CDR3 sequence: CASSSWGIGGQYF. The CDR3 nucleotides read TGTGCCAGCAGCTCCTGGGGGATTGGTGGACAGTACTTC.